The clone carrying this T cell receptor beta chain was picked up a small number of times. Antigen unknown. The data were obtained in a study of glioma-infiltrating T cells. Amplification of TCR alpha and beta CDR3 regions from RNA used iRepertoire nested multiplex PCR. Input was about 95-400 ng of tissue mRNA or PBMC total RNA. TCRdb called the multiplex PCR reads again in MiXCR, with one record for every CDR3 protein. The data show around 97,000 distinct CDR3 sequences, with about 30% seen just once and approximately 43% held by the top ten. Whole-study results and caveats: Gliomas, especially low-grade, showed above-expected tissue-blood divergence; non-neoplastic patients showed below. Tissue and blood shared very few CDR3 sequences.

Germline V gene data show CDR1 as DFQATT and CDR2 as SNEGSKA (reference sequence). CDR3 size: 15 residues. V lost 0 bases and J lost 7; bases outside the gene matches: 9. The genes are TRBV20-1 and TRBJ1-5; TRBD1 agrees at 7 bases. This clonotype was sampled from a human donor with low-grade glioma or glioblastoma, undergoing nonglioma brain surgery, or in good health (not recorded which). The sequenced material came from glioma tissue, nonneoplastic brain tissue, or PBMCs (not recorded which). CDR3 protein: CSARDGAGGGQPQHF. CDR3 nucleotides: TGCAGTGCTAGAGACGGGGCAGGGGGTGGCCAGCCCCAGCATTTT.